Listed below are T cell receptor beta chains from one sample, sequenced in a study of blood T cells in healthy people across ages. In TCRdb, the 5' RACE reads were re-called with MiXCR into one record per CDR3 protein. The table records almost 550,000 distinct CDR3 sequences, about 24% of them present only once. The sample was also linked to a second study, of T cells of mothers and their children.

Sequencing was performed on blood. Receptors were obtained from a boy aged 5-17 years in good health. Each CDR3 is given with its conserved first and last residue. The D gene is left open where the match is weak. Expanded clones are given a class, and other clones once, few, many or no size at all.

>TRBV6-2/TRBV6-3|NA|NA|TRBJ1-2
CASSYGQDGGYTF
TGTGCCAGCAGTTACGGGCAGGATGGTGGCTACACCTTC
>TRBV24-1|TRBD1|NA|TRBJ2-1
CAIEGAPNEQFF
TGTGCCATCGAGGGGGCGCCTAATGAGCAGTTCTTC
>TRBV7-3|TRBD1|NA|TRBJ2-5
CASSLLGQGDDETQYF
TGTGCCAGCAGCTTACTTGGGCAGGGGGACGATGAGACCCAGTACTTC
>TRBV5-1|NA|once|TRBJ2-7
CASRWGSGEQYF
TGCGCCAGCAGGTGGGGATCGGGCGAGCAGTACTTC
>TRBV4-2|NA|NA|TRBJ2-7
CASSQDIPSTYEQYF
TGTGCCAGCAGCCAAGATATCCCCTCGACCTACGAGCAGTACTTC
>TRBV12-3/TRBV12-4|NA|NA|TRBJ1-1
CASSLAALQVGGYEAFF
TGTGCCAGCAGTCTCGCAGCTCTACAGGTTGGGGGGTATGAAGCTTTCTTT
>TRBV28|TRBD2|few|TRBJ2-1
CASSPWTSGYNEQFF
TGTGCCAGCAGTCCCTGGACTAGCGGTTACAATGAGCAGTTCTTC
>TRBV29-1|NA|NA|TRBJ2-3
CSVGPSGGARTDTQYF
TGCAGCGTTGGACCCTCGGGGGGCGCAAGGACAGATACGCAGTATTTT
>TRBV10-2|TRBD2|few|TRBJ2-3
CASRARERGLDTQYF
TGCGCCAGCAGAGCGCGGGAGAGAGGTTTGGATACGCAGTATTTT
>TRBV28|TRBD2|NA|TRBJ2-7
CASRWSLAGGYEQYF
TGTGCCAGCAGATGGTCCCTAGCGGGTGGTTACGAGCAGTACTTC
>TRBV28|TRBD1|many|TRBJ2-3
CAGASGGHTDTQYF
TGTGCCGGGGCGTCAGGGGGACACACAGATACGCAGTATTTT
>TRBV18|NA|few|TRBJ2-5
CASSPKGQQETQYF
TGTGCCAGCTCACCCAAAGGACAGCAAGAGACCCAGTACTTC
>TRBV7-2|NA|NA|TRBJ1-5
CASSLAAASNQPQHF
TGTGCCAGCAGCTTAGCTGCCGCTTCCAATCAGCCCCAGCATTTT
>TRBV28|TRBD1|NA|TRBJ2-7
CASSLNSGGIYEQYF
TGTGCCAGCAGTTTAAATTCAGGGGGAATCTACGAGCAGTACTTC
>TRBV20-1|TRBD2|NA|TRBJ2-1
CSARDQRGGQNEQFF
TGCAGTGCTAGAGACCAGCGGGGGGGGCAGAATGAGCAGTTCTTC
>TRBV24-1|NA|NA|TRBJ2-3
CATSDFTDTDTQYF
TGTGCCACCAGTGATTTCACCGACACAGATACGCAGTATTTT
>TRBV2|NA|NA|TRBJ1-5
CASSASTGYSNQPQHF
TGTGCCAGCAGCGCATCGACAGGTTATAGCAATCAGCCCCAGCATTTT
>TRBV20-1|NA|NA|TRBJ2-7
CSAAGLGYEQYF
TGCAGTGCGGCGGGACTCGGTTACGAGCAGTACTTC
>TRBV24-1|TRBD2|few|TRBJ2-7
CATSDLERPGTSGNSYEQYF
TGTGCCACCAGTGATTTGGAGCGTCCGGGGACTAGCGGGAACTCCTACGAGCAGTACTTC
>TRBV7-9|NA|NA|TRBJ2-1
CASSSSVGVRNEQFF
TGTGCCAGCAGCTCCTCGGTAGGGGTCCGCAATGAGCAGTTCTTC
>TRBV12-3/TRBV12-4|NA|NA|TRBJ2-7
CASSFGGVNYEQYF
TGTGCCAGCAGTTTTGGTGGGGTCAACTACGAGCAGTACTTC
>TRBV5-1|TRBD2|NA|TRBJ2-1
CASSLTSGGAYNEQFF
TGCGCCAGCAGCTTGACTAGCGGGGGGGCCTACAATGAGCAGTTCTTC
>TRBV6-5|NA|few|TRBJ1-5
CASTHPRDQDQPQHF
TGTGCCAGCACCCACCCCAGGGACCAGGATCAGCCCCAGCATTTT
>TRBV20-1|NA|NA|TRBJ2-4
CSSMHRQEAKNIQYF
TGCAGTTCCATGCATCGACAGGAAGCCAAAAACATTCAGTACTTC
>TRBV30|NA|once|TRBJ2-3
CAWSVLDTDTQYF
TGTGCCTGGAGTGTACTGGACACAGATACGCAGTATTTT
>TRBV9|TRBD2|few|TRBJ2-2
CASSARTRLAGNTGELFF
TGTGCCAGCAGCGCCCGAACCCGACTAGCGGGCAACACCGGGGAGCTGTTTTTT
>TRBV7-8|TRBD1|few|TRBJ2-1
CASSPWDRVYNEQFF
TGTGCCAGCAGCCCGTGGGACAGAGTATACAATGAGCAGTTCTTC
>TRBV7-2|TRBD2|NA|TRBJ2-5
CASSSWTSGETQYF
TGTGCCAGCAGCTCCTGGACTAGCGGGGAGACCCAGTACTTC
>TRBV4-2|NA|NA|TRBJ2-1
CASSPLGGGNNEQFF
TGTGCCAGCAGCCCCCTGGGGGGGGGCAACAATGAGCAGTTCTTC
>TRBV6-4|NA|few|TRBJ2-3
CASSDGSLGTDTQYF
TGTGCCAGCAGTGACGGGAGTTTAGGCACAGATACGCAGTATTTT
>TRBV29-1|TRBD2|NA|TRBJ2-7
CSVDPPDGGSEQYF
TGCAGCGTTGATCCCCCGGACGGGGGGAGCGAGCAGTACTTC
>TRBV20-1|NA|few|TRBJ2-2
CSARLFGELFF
TGCAGTGCTAGGTTATTCGGGGAGCTGTTTTTT
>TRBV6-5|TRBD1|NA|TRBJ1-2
CASSYGTVDGCTF
TGTGCCAGCAGTTATGGGACAGTGGATGGCTGCACCTTC
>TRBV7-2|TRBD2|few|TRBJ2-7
CASSISGRAYEQYF
TGTGCCAGCAGCATTAGCGGGAGGGCCTACGAGCAGTACTTC
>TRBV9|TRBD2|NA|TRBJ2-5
CASSASSGGSGETQYF
TGTGCCAGCAGCGCGTCTAGCGGGGGGTCCGGGGAGACCCAGTACTTC
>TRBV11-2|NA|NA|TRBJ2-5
CASSLDPGTKETQYF
TGTGCCAGCAGCTTAGACCCGGGAACGAAAGAGACCCAGTACTTC
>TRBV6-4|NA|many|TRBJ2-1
CASSETGEGNEQFF
TGTGCCAGCAGTGAGACGGGAGAGGGCAATGAGCAGTTCTTC
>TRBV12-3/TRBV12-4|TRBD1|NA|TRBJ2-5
CASSFLGGQGNQKTQYF
TGTGCCAGCAGTTTTTTAGGGGGACAGGGTAATCAAAAGACCCAGTACTTC
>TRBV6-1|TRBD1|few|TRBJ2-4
CASRDRGENIQYF
TGTGCCAGCAGGGACAGGGGGGAAAACATTCAGTACTTC
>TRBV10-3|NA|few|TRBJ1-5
CAISESQGGNQPQHF
TGTGCCATCAGTGAGTCGCAGGGAGGCAATCAGCCCCAGCATTTT
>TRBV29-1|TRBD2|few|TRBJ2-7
CSVEIAGGSYEQYF
TGCAGCGTTGAGATAGCGGGAGGGTCCTACGAGCAGTACTTC
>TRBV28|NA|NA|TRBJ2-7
CASSFPVYEQYF
TGTGCCAGCAGTTTCCCGGTGTACGAGCAGTACTTC
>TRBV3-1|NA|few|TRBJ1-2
CASSQGAYYGYTF
TGTGCCAGCAGCCAGGGGGCCTACTATGGCTACACCTTC
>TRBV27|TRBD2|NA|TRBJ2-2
CASSLLAGDTGELFF
TGTGCCAGCAGTTTATTAGCGGGGGACACCGGGGAGCTGTTTTTT
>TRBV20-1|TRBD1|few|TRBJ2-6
CSTTGDPSGANVLTF
TGCAGTACGACAGGGGATCCCTCTGGGGCCAACGTCCTGACTTTC
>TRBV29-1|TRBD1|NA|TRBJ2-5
CSVRGRGQETQYF
TGCAGCGTTCGGGGCAGGGGGCAAGAGACCCAGTACTTC
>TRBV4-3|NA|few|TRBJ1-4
CASSQDRRSIHEKLFF
TGCGCCAGCAGCCAAGATCGAAGGTCAATCCATGAAAAACTGTTTTTT
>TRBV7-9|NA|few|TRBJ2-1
CASSPPGLEDEQFF
TGTGCCAGCAGCCCGCCGGGGTTGGAGGATGAGCAGTTCTTC
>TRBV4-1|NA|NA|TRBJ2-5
CASSQATQGMGETQYF
TGCGCCAGCAGCCAAGCGACACAAGGGATGGGGGAGACCCAGTACTTC
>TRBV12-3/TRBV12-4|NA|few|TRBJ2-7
CASSPTATDSSYEQYF
TGTGCCAGCAGCCCCACCGCGACGGACAGCTCCTACGAGCAGTACTTC
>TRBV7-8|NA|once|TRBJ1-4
CASSTQTVNINEKLFF
TGTGCCAGCAGCACCCAGACAGTAAACATTAATGAAAAACTGTTTTTT
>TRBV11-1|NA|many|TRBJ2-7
CASSRDNSYEQYF
TGTGCCAGCAGCCGGGACAACTCCTACGAGCAGTACTTC
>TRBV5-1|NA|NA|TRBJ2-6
CASSLDGAGSFGANVPTF
TGCGCCAGCAGCTTGGATGGGGCTGGCTCTTTTGGGGCCAACGTCCCGACTTTC
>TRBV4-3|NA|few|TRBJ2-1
CASSQVGRDEQFF
TGCGCCAGCAGCCAAGTGGGAAGGGATGAGCAGTTCTTC